This section outlines one T cell receptor beta chain sequence together with its context. What antigen it recognizes has not been identified. No base quality values were provided; no much bigger clone lies one nucleotide off. The treatment or condition label for this specimen denotes: in vitro stimulation with specific CMV peptide epitopes to enrich CMV-specific T cells. The data stem from a study of T cell repertoires in cytomegalovirus infection (dated 2019 in TCRdb). A note on the overall study: Peptide stimulations targeted recently identified HLA-C-restricted CMV epitopes, whose presentation resists viral immunomodulation, together with well-studied HLA-B-restricted epitopes. Donor HLA type was relevant to the analysis, because carriage of CMV infection together with the matching HLA type was indicated by public TCR beta signatures. Overall results and qualifications from the work: The ex vivo response was dominated by HLA-C-restricted CMV-specific TCR beta clonotypes, which also provided the single most frequent clonotype in two of eight donors. In both this cohort and an independent cohort of a few hundred donors, the cumulative frequency of public TCR beta family members distinguished carriers of CMV infection plus the relevant HLA type.

Including the terminal cysteine and phenylalanine, the CDR3 comprises 13 residues. Only the CDR3 portion is preserved as DNA: 39 bases, with reading frame beginning at the first base. V sheds 4 bases and J sheds 4 bases, leaving 10 bases between their ends. From a lookup of the germline V gene, CDR1 and CDR2 are SGHRS and YFSETQ. The data were produced on an Illumina HiSeq 1500. TCRdb reworked the public reads: Q25 trimming with fastp, MiXCR clone assembly, productive beta chains retained. Here each entry gathers all rows of one CDR3 protein and keeps the most common genes and DNA. For this sample there are approximately 310,000 distinct CDR3 sequences; 20% to 25% appear just once. The biggest ten clones account for less than 15% of the sample.

This TCR was recovered from a human donor in good health (CMV status not recorded). Some clones in this sample may be carry-over from other donors' samples. The source was cultured PBMCs, collected from culture after CMV antigen stimulation. The V gene is TRBV5-1 and the J gene is TRBJ2-3; the D gene identity is not certain. The DNA sequence is as follows: TGCGCCAGCAGCCCCTCCTTCGCAGATACGCAGTATTTT. This translates into CASSPSFADTQYF.